This T cell receptor beta chain appears in the sequencing data of a study of cytomegalovirus exposure and HLA in healthy donors. This CDR3 region has 13 residues. V lost 1 base to trimming and J lost 8 bases, with 9 bases between them. The germline V gene encodes CDR1 SSHAT and CDR2 FNYEAQ (reference sequence). Profiling relied on immunoSEQ multiplex PCR, and the TCRdb table lists in-frame clones only, not all of them. The sample lists fewer than 150,000 clones, about 85% occurring once. This chain connects TRBV7-7 to TRBJ2-1, with D hard to call. This TCR came from a man aged 18 to 29 in good health and CMV-seropositive. Sequenced material: PBMCs. The CDR3 here is CASSLGFRDEQFF. The CDR3 coding sequence is TGTGCCAGCAGCTTAGGATTTCGCGATGAGCAGTTCTTC. Together with reference TRBV7-7 and TRBJ2-1, the CDR3 gives the full variable domain: GAGVSQSPRYKVTKRGQDVTLRCDPISSHATLYWYQQALGQGPEFLTYFNYEAQPDKSGLPSDRFSAERPEGSISTLTIQRTEQRDSAMYRCASSLGFRDEQFFGPGTRLTVL.